What follows describes a single TCR beta chain. Its matching antigen is unknown. The sample is drawn from a study of shared clonotypes between healthy human individuals. Study as a whole: The study used three CD4 naive, three CD4 memory, two CD8 naive and one CD8 memory plate per donor. Study results and limitations: Around 5.4% of naive CD4 clonotypes were common to a few donors. Generation probabilities of non-shared clonotypes were lower (relative to those shared by all four donors). Only blood underwent sampling, and tissue repertoires likely differ.

The method was immunoSEQ multiplex PCR; TCRdb's version includes in-frame clones alone and lacks a portion of them. The sample shows 2 million to 2.5 million clones, 80% to 95% of them seen only once. The receptor's source is a man aged 18 to 30 in good health. Some clones in this sample may be carry-over from other donors' samples. The sample comprised naive CD4+ T cells from PBMCs. Subset meaning: CD45RA+ positively selected.

CDR3 region: CASSPGGTGGTQPQHF. CDR3 DNA sequence: TGTGCCAGCAGCCCCGGTGGGACAGGGGGAACTCAGCCCCAGCATTTT. The V gene is TRBV5-4, the J gene TRBJ1-5, with TRBD1 matching 11 bases. CDR3 length: 16 residues. V lost 4 bases and J lost 6; bases outside the gene matches: 9. Germline V CDR1 and CDR2: SGHNT, YYREEE (reference sequence). Using reference TRBV5-4 and TRBJ1-5 for the parts outside the CDR3, the full variable domain is ETGVTQSPTHLIKTRGQQVTLRCSSQSGHNTVSWYQQALGQGPQFIFQYYREEENGRGNFPPRFSGLQFPNYSSELNVNALELDDSALYLCASSPGGTGGTQPQHFGDGTRLSIL.